The rows below give T cell receptor beta chains drawn from one sample of a study of blood T cell repertoires in COVID-19. The repertoire was sequenced with immunoSEQ multiplex PCR; TCRdb's copy has only in-frame clones and lacks some. Seen here are around 140,000 clones, around 89% observed once, and the top ten hold about a tenth. Sequencing used peripheral blood. These receptors were obtained from a man between 45 and 60 years old with acute or convalescent COVID-19. The CDR3 runs from the conserved cysteine through the conserved F or W. D genes are given only for firm matches. Size is stated for part of the rows, as once, few or many counts, or as a class when the clone is expanded.

abundance,d_gene,j_gene,v_gene,CDR3nt,CDR3aa
NA,TRBD2,TRBJ2-5,TRBV7-9,TGTGCCAGCAGCTTATTTAGCGGGCGTACGGAGACCCAGTACTTC,CASSLFSGRTETQYF
few,TRBD1,TRBJ1-3,TRBV5-8,TGTGCCAGCAGCTTTTCTCAGGGGGACCCAGGAAACACCATATATTTT,CASSFSQGDPGNTIYF
NA,NA,TRBJ2-1,TRBV2,TGTGCCAGCAGTGTCCAGGGCCGGACGGAGCAGTTCTTC,CASSVQGRTEQFF
NA,NA,TRBJ1-3,TRBV9,TGTGCCTCCACTGGAGTCTCTGGAAACACCATATATTTT,CASTGVSGNTIYF
NA,NA,TRBJ1-1,TRBV7-2,TGTGCCAGTTCCAGGGGAAAGAACACTGAAGCTTTCTTT,CASSRGKNTEAFF
NA,TRBD1,TRBJ2-5,TRBV5-1,TGCGCCAGCAGCTTGGCCCTTGGGACAGTCCAGGAGACCCAGTACTTC,CASSLALGTVQETQYF
once,TRBD1,TRBJ1-1,TRBV6-4,TGTGCCAGCAGTTTAAGACAGGGGGACACTGAAGCTTTCTTT,CASSLRQGDTEAFF
NA,NA,TRBJ1-2,TRBV29-1,TGCAGCGTTGTCAGGGGCCAGAGCCATGGCTACACCTTC,CSVVRGQSHGYTF
NA,TRBD1,TRBJ1-6,TRBV3-1/TRBV3-2,TGTGCCAGCAGCCGTGGACGGACAGGGAATAGGTCACCCCTCCACTTT,CASSRGRTGNRSPLHF
NA,NA,TRBJ1-2,TRBV15,TGTGCCACCAGCCTGGTCGGAGGGAGATGCACCTTC,CATSLVGGRCTF
NA,NA,TRBJ1-1,TRBV9,TGTGCCAGCAGCGTAGCGTCCGGGGGACCGGTGAACACTGAAGCTTTCTTT,CASSVASGGPVNTEAFF
NA,NA,TRBJ2-7,TRBV12-3/TRBV12-4,TGTGCCAGCAGTCCCAGCTCCTACGAGCAGTACTTC,CASSPSSYEQYF
NA,NA,TRBJ1-1,TRBV5-1,TGCGCCAGCAGCCCTTGGCAGCCGGGGACTGAAGCTTTCTTT,CASSPWQPGTEAFF
NA,NA,TRBJ2-7,TRBV3-1/TRBV3-2,TGTGCCAGCAGCCAATTATACGAGCAGTACTTC,CASSQLYEQYF
NA,NA,TRBJ1-2,TRBV15,TGTGCCACCAGCAGAGACCCGGACGGGGGGCTCGGTGGCTACACCTTC,CATSRDPDGGLGGYTF
NA,TRBD1,TRBJ1-2,TRBV9,TGTGCCAGCAGCGCGGGACAGGGCTACTATGGCTACACCTTC,CASSAGQGYYGYTF
NA,NA,TRBJ1-2,TRBV14,TGTGCCAGCAGCCAAGACAGGGTCTATGGCTACACCTTC,CASSQDRVYGYTF
NA,TRBD1,TRBJ2-7,TRBV12-3/TRBV12-4,TGTGCCAGCGGACAGGGCGGTTACGAGCAGTACTTC,CASGQGGYEQYF
few,TRBD1,TRBJ2-5,TRBV9,TGTGCCAGCAGCGCGACGGGACAGGGTCAAGAGACCCAGTACTTC,CASSATGQGQETQYF
NA,NA,TRBJ1-3,TRBV10-2,TGCGCCAGCCGGGAAGGGCACACCATATATTTT,CASREGHTIYF
NA,TRBD1,TRBJ1-6,TRBV28,TGTGCCAGCAGTTTCGGACAGGGCTGGTCACCCCTCCACTTT,CASSFGQGWSPLHF
NA,NA,TRBJ2-7,TRBV12-5,TGTGCTAGTGGTTTGCCCCAGGACAGAATCTACGAGCAGTACTTC,CASGLPQDRIYEQYF
NA,TRBD1,TRBJ2-7,TRBV7-9,TGTGCCAGCAGCTTAGTACGGGGACAGGGGACCTACGAGCAGTACTTC,CASSLVRGQGTYEQYF
NA,TRBD1,TRBJ1-6,TRBV28,TGTGCCAGCAGTCCTGGGACAGGGGGCTGGAATAATTCACCCCTCCACTTT,CASSPGTGGWNNSPLHF
once,NA,TRBJ2-1,TRBV18,TGTGCCAGCTCACCACCGGCGGGGGCTGGGGGGGTTGAGCAGTTCTTC,CASSPPAGAGGVEQFF
NA,NA,TRBJ1-4,TRBV28,TGTGCCAGCACCTCTGGGGGCTTGGGGTCTAATGAAAAACTGTTTTTT,CASTSGGLGSNEKLFF
NA,TRBD1,TRBJ1-6,TRBV20-1,TGCAGTGCTAATGAGGGGGCAAGGCCCCTCCACTTT,CSANEGARPLHF
NA,NA,TRBJ1-4,TRBV7-9,TGTGCCAGCAGCTTTGGACTGGGGGGTGAAAAACTGTTTTTT,CASSFGLGGEKLFF
once,NA,TRBJ1-5,TRBV18,TGTGCCAGCTCAGACGGGAGCAGGGCGGTTCAGCCCCAGCATTTT,CASSDGSRAVQPQHF
NA,NA,TRBJ1-2,TRBV9,TGTGCCAGCAGCGTAGAGGCAGGGTCCTTGAGCTACACCTTC,CASSVEAGSLSYTF
NA,NA,TRBJ1-5,TRBV3-1/TRBV3-2,TGTGCCAGCAGCCAGCAGGGCAATCAGCCCCAGCATTTT,CASSQQGNQPQHF
NA,NA,TRBJ2-3,TRBV9,TGTGCCAGCAGCGTAGATGAAAGCCAAGATACGCAGTATTTT,CASSVDESQDTQYF
NA,NA,TRBJ1-1,TRBV5-6,TGTGCCAGCAGCTATGTCCCAAACACTGAAGCTTTCTTT,CASSYVPNTEAFF
NA,NA,TRBJ2-7,TRBV18,TGTGCCAGCTCACCTCCGGGGTTCTCCTACGAGCAGTACTTC,CASSPPGFSYEQYF
once,NA,TRBJ1-3,TRBV6-1,TGTGCCAGCAGTGATATGGCCGGGACAGGAAACACCATATATTTT,CASSDMAGTGNTIYF
NA,TRBD1,TRBJ1-2,TRBV7-2,TGTGCCAGCACACGACAGGGGGGGAACTATGGCTACACCTTC,CASTRQGGNYGYTF
NA,TRBD1,TRBJ1-5,TRBV6-1,TGTGCCAGCAGTGAAGCGCGCAGGGGGAGTCAGCCCCAGCATTTT,CASSEARRGSQPQHF
NA,TRBD2,TRBJ2-1,TRBV28,TGTGCCAGCAGTCTTCGAGCGGGAGGCTCCTACAATGAGCAGTTCTTC,CASSLRAGGSYNEQFF
NA,TRBD1,TRBJ2-2,TRBV29-1,TGCAGCGTTGAGGGCAGGGGGCACACCGGGGAGCTGTTTTTT,CSVEGRGHTGELFF
NA,TRBD1,TRBJ2-2,TRBV6-5,TGTGCCAGCAGTTACCGACCGGGACAGCTCGGGGAGCTGTTTTTT,CASSYRPGQLGELFF
NA,TRBD1,TRBJ1-1,TRBV5-1,TGCGCCAGCAGCTTGGGCTTTGGCAGGGGGGAAGCTTTCTTT,CASSLGFGRGEAFF
NA,TRBD1,TRBJ2-5,TRBV7-9,TGTGCCAGCAGCTCCTCAGGGGGAGAGACCCAGTACTTC,CASSSSGGETQYF
NA,TRBD1,TRBJ2-5,TRBV10-3,TGTGCCATCAGTTCCCCGGACAGGGCGAAAGAGACCCAGTACTTC,CAISSPDRAKETQYF
NA,NA,TRBJ1-2,TRBV28,TGTGCCAGCAGCCAAGTTGACAGGCCCCTTTATGGCTACACCTTC,CASSQVDRPLYGYTF
once,NA,TRBJ1-1,TRBV7-3,TGTGCCAGCAGCTCAGGACAGCGGAACACTGAAGCTTTCTTT,CASSSGQRNTEAFF